This is a list of T cell receptor beta chains from one sample in a study of human T cells and chemical hapten exposure. One entry per CDR3 protein results from TCRdb running MiXCR on the RACE reads. The data show some 45,000 distinct CDR3 sequences, roughly 12% seen once. Sequencing was performed on whole blood, taken in connection with sensitization to the hapten diphenylcyclopropenone (DPC). Every receptor here comes from a woman aged 25-40 years with alopecia areata. Some clones in this sample may be carry-over from other donors' samples. The CDR3 runs from the conserved cysteine through the conserved F or W. Each record gives: J gene, D gene, clone size, V gene, CDR3 protein, CDR3 DNA. D genes are given only for firm matches. Size values are once, few and many counts, or a class for expanded clones, and some rows have none.

J: TRBJ2-2; D: NA; size: many; V: TRBV7-8; CDR3: CASSSTPWGGTGELFF; DNA: TGTGCCAGCAGCTCTACCCCCTGGGGTGGCACCGGGGAGCTGTTTTTT
J: TRBJ1-5; D: TRBD1; size: few; V: TRBV27; CDR3: CASSIQGQGPRGSNQPQHF; DNA: TGTGCCAGCAGTATACAGGGACAGGGGCCCCGCGGTAGCAATCAGCCCCAGCATTTT
J: TRBJ2-7; D: NA; size: many; V: TRBV20-1; CDR3: CSARGRHQSLVQYF; DNA: TGCAGTGCTAGGGGGAGACACCAATCTCTGGTGCAGTACTTC
J: TRBJ2-7; D: NA; size: many; V: TRBV4-3; CDR3: CASSQGWGTYEQYF; DNA: TGCGCCAGCAGCCAAGGCTGGGGCACCTACGAGCAGTACTTC
J: TRBJ2-3; D: NA; size: many; V: TRBV20-1; CDR3: CSASRAAEVEDTQYF; DNA: TGCAGTGCTAGTCGGGCAGCGGAGGTCGAAGATACGCAGTATTTT
J: TRBJ2-1; D: NA; size: few; V: TRBV4-3; CDR3: CASSQDPGGTASATYNEQFF; DNA: TGCGCCAGCAGCCAAGATCCAGGGGGAACTGCTAGCGCGACCTACAATGAGCAGTTCTTC
J: TRBJ2-2; D: TRBD2; size: medium-sized; V: TRBV7-6; CDR3: CASSPVVAGAGGELFF; DNA: TGTGCCAGCAGCCCTGTGGTAGCGGGAGCTGGCGGGGAGCTGTTTTTT
J: TRBJ2-7; D: TRBD1; size: few; V: TRBV28; CDR3: CASSAAGTVTYEQYF; DNA: TGTGCCAGCAGTGCAGCCGGGACAGTGACCTACGAGCAGTACTTC
J: TRBJ1-5; D: NA; size: many; V: TRBV20-1; CDR3: CSAKTGPSNQPQHF; DNA: TGCAGTGCCAAGACAGGTCCTAGCAATCAGCCCCAGCATTTT
J: TRBJ2-1; D: TRBD2; size: few; V: TRBV20-1; CDR3: CSARDLLAGLGQFF; DNA: TGCAGTGCTAGAGACCTACTAGCGGGTTTAGGGCAGTTCTTC
J: TRBJ2-5; D: TRBD2; size: many; V: TRBV29-1; CDR3: CSVGAWGGETQYF; DNA: TGCAGCGTGGGCGCCTGGGGGGGGGAGACCCAGTACTTC
J: TRBJ2-1; D: NA; size: few; V: TRBV7-9; CDR3: CASSPTLSYNEQFF; DNA: TGTGCCAGCAGCCCAACGTTATCCTACAATGAGCAGTTCTTC
J: TRBJ2-5; D: TRBD1; size: few; V: TRBV18; CDR3: CASSPQGAETQYF; DNA: TGTGCCAGCTCACCACAGGGGGCAGAGACCCAGTACTTC
J: TRBJ2-3; D: NA; size: many; V: TRBV15; CDR3: CATSRKRGTGVLGVGTDTQYF; DNA: TGTGCCACCAGCCGCAAGAGGGGCACGGGGGTGTTAGGGGTCGGCACAGATACGCAGTATTTT
J: TRBJ1-5; D: NA; size: many; V: TRBV6-5; CDR3: CASSREGVGGNQPQHF; DNA: TGTGCCAGCAGTCGGGAAGGTGTGGGCGGCAATCAGCCCCAGCATTTT
J: TRBJ2-5; D: NA; size: medium-sized; V: TRBV20-1; CDR3: CSARRAGTQYF; DNA: TGCAGTGCTAGACGAGCTGGGACCCAGTACTTC
J: TRBJ1-3; D: NA; size: many; V: TRBV28; CDR3: CASSRPPSRHSSGNTIYF; DNA: TGTGCCAGCAGCCGACCTCCCTCCAGACACAGCTCTGGAAACACCATATATTTT
J: TRBJ2-7; D: TRBD1; size: few; V: TRBV20-1; CDR3: CSALGGQGYEQYF; DNA: TGCAGTGCTTTGGGGGGACAGGGGTACGAGCAGTACTTC
J: TRBJ1-5; D: NA; size: many; V: TRBV28; CDR3: CASSSLGGNNQPQHF; DNA: TGTGCCAGCAGTTCTCTTGGGGGGAACAATCAGCCCCAGCATTTT
J: TRBJ2-3; D: TRBD2; size: NA; V: TRBV2; CDR3: CASRELLTSGRGDTQYF; DNA: TGTGCCAGCAGGGAGTTGCTTACTAGCGGGAGAGGGGATACGCAGTATTTT
J: TRBJ1-1; D: NA; size: once; V: TRBV20-1; CDR3: CSARDYLSQAFF; DNA: TGCAGTGCTAGAGATTACCTATCCCAAGCTTTCTTT
J: TRBJ2-1; D: NA; size: many; V: TRBV27; CDR3: CASLSGSNEQFF; DNA: TGTGCCAGCCTTAGCGGTTCTAATGAGCAGTTCTTC
J: TRBJ2-3; D: NA; size: many; V: TRBV18; CDR3: CASSPTALSSTDTQYF; DNA: TGTGCCAGCTCACCCACAGCTCTTTCTAGCACAGATACGCAGTATTTT
J: TRBJ2-5; D: NA; size: many; V: TRBV12-3/TRBV12-4; CDR3: CASSLGQGETQYF; DNA: TGTGCCAGCAGTTTAGGCCAGGGGGAGACCCAGTACTTC
J: TRBJ2-7; D: NA; size: few; V: TRBV28; CDR3: CASSLRGVGAPYEQYF; DNA: TGTGCCAGCAGTTTAAGGGGCGTGGGGGCACCTTACGAGCAGTACTTC
J: TRBJ2-7; D: NA; size: NA; V: TRBV6-5; CDR3: CASSYSMLVAPREQYF; DNA: TGTGCCAGCAGTTACTCGATGCTGGTCGCCCCCCGAGAGCAGTACTTC
J: TRBJ1-5; D: TRBD1; size: many; V: TRBV7-6; CDR3: CASSLYAGGSGSNQPQHF; DNA: TGTGCCAGCAGCTTATATGCAGGGGGGAGTGGAAGCAATCAGCCCCAGCATTTT
J: TRBJ1-5; D: NA; size: few; V: TRBV12-2; CDR3: CASRLQGDNQPQHF; DNA: TGTGCAAGTCGCTTACAGGGAGACAATCAGCCCCAGCATTTT
J: TRBJ2-3; D: TRBD2; size: many; V: TRBV27; CDR3: CASKAAGGADTQYF; DNA: TGTGCCAGCAAGGCAGCCGGGGGGGCAGATACGCAGTATTTT
J: TRBJ2-4; D: NA; size: few; V: TRBV30; CDR3: CAWSSRPDIQYF; DNA: TGTGCCTGGAGTTCGAGGCCCGACATTCAGTACTTC
J: TRBJ2-5; D: NA; size: NA; V: TRBV27; CDR3: CASSLNLQETQYF; DNA: TGTGCCAGCAGTCTGAACCTCCAAGAGACCCAGTACTTC
J: TRBJ1-5; D: NA; size: many; V: TRBV2; CDR3: CASSEYQDQPQHF; DNA: TGTGCCAGCAGTGAATATCAGGATCAGCCCCAGCATTTT
J: TRBJ2-7; D: NA; size: NA; V: TRBV29-1; CDR3: CSVGSGREQYF; DNA: TGCAGCGTTGGGTCAGGGCGGGAGCAGTACTTC
J: TRBJ2-7; D: NA; size: many; V: TRBV5-4; CDR3: CASSPMAGYEQYF; DNA: TGTGCCAGCAGCCCTATGGCGGGTTACGAGCAGTACTTC
J: TRBJ2-2; D: TRBD2; size: many; V: TRBV30; CDR3: CAWDLGLAGPGELFF; DNA: TGTGCCTGGGATCTGGGACTAGCGGGACCCGGGGAGCTGTTTTTT
J: TRBJ2-3; D: NA; size: many; V: TRBV6-6; CDR3: CASSSPSYHLTFKQYF; DNA: TGTGCCAGCAGTTCCCCTAGCTACCACCTCACTTTTAAACAGTATTTT
J: TRBJ2-2; D: NA; size: few; V: TRBV28; CDR3: CASSLGMGHGELFF; DNA: TGTGCCAGCAGTCTCGGGATGGGGCACGGGGAGCTGTTTTTT
J: TRBJ2-1; D: NA; size: NA; V: TRBV2; CDR3: CASRPERDNEQFF; DNA: TGTGCCAGTAGGCCTGAGAGGGACAATGAGCAGTTCTTC
J: TRBJ1-1; D: NA; size: NA; V: TRBV19; CDR3: CASSIQTGRNTEAFF; DNA: TGTGCCAGTAGTATCCAAACAGGCAGGAACACTGAAGCTTTCTTT
J: TRBJ1-1; D: NA; size: once; V: TRBV29-1; CDR3: CSVEVNTEAFF; DNA: TGCAGCGTTGAGGTGAACACTGAAGCTTTCTTT
J: TRBJ2-3; D: NA; size: NA; V: TRBV7-6; CDR3: CASSLAGDLSTDTQYF; DNA: TGTGCCAGCAGCTTAGCGGGGGACCTAAGCACAGATACGCAGTATTTT
J: TRBJ2-1; D: NA; size: NA; V: TRBV20-1; CDR3: CSARDRANEQFF; DNA: TGCAGTGCTAGAGATAGGGCTAATGAGCAGTTCTTC
J: TRBJ1-1; D: TRBD1; size: NA; V: TRBV11-2; CDR3: CASSPGGTEAFF; DNA: TGTGCCAGCAGCCCAGGGGGTACTGAAGCTTTCTTT
J: TRBJ1-2; D: NA; size: few; V: TRBV7-8; CDR3: CASSPWTRINYGYTF; DNA: TGTGCCAGCAGCCCGTGGACGCGCATTAACTATGGCTACACCTTC
J: TRBJ2-1; D: NA; size: few; V: TRBV29-1; CDR3: CSFGGTGRYNEQFF; DNA: TGCAGCTTTGGTGGGACTGGAAGGTACAATGAGCAGTTCTTC
J: TRBJ1-1; D: NA; size: few; V: TRBV5-6; CDR3: CASSLGTNTEAFF; DNA: TGTGCCAGCAGCTTAGGGACAAACACTGAAGCTTTCTTT
J: TRBJ1-2; D: TRBD1; size: many; V: TRBV6-6; CDR3: CASSSTTGAVGYTF; DNA: TGTGCCAGCAGTTCTACAACAGGGGCCGTTGGCTACACCTTC
J: TRBJ1-5; D: NA; size: NA; V: TRBV6-2/TRBV6-3; CDR3: CAISYSTYNQPQHF; DNA: TGTGCCATCAGTTACTCGACATACAATCAGCCCCAGCATTTT